These 26 T cell receptor beta chains were all obtained from the same sample, sequenced in a study of Graves' ophthalmopathy and Graves' hyperthyroidism. From RNA, the CDR3 regions of TCR beta chains were amplified and sequenced. The workflow started with a first-round RT-PCR run with HTBI primers and then moved on to a second-round multiplex PCR. In TCRdb, the multiplex PCR reads were re-called with MiXCR into one record per CDR3 protein. This table holds roughly 610,000 distinct CDR3 sequences, about 20% found once. Sequencing was done on a sample of peripheral blood. These receptors came from a woman under 30 with stable Graves' hyperthyroidism. Some clones in this sample may be carry-over from other donors' samples.

This clonotype appeared many times. This sequence joins TRBV28 and TRBJ2-6; 9 bases line up with TRBD1. The CDR3 runs 14 residues. In germline, CDR1 is MDHEN, CDR2 SYDVKM. With 7 bases clipped from V and 15 bases from J, the junction kept 13 bases outside the gene matches. The CDR3 DNA follows: TGTGCCAGCAAAAGACCGGGACAGGGCTCCCGCCTGACTTTC. Protein: CASKRPGQGSRLTF.

With respect to this clonotype: One end of the junction is discordant with germline, which a read error may explain. The chain uses TRBV6-5 and TRBJ2-5; D not certain. CDR3 length: 12 amino acids. Germline V lookup: CDR1 MNHEY, CDR2 SVGAGI. CDR3 coding DNA: TGTGCCAGCAATTACCTTCAAGAGACCCAGTACTTC. This gives the protein CASNYLQETQYF.

V usage is TRBV3-1 and J usage is TRBJ2-5; 12 bases line up with TRBD2. From germline, CDR1 is LGHDT and CDR2 YNNKEL (reference sequence). This CDR3 has 16 residues. V dropped 3 bases and J dropped 3; count of bases not matched to a gene: 5. This CDR3 reads CASSQTSGGSKETQYF. The CDR3 DNA reads TGTGCCAGCAGCCAGACTAGCGGGGGCTCCAAAGAGACCCAGTACTTC.

V and J are TRBV10-1 and TRBJ2-2; 8 bases are shared with TRBD1. J gave up 6 bases and V 3 bases, and 12 bases lay outside the gene matches. The CDR3 contains 17 residues. Germline assignment: CDR1 WNHNN and CDR2 SYGVQD (reference sequence). The CDR3 DNA reads TGCGCCAGCAGTGATGCATACGACAGGGGTGCCGCCGGGGAGCTGTTTTTT. Translating gives CASSDAYDRGAAGELFF.

This clonotype was observed at least ten times. The rearrangement links TRBV6-1 to TRBJ1-2, with 7 nucleotides matching TRBD1. The germline V gene has CDR1 MNHNS and CDR2 SASEGT. V trimming: 4 bases; J trimming: 3 bases; junction bases outside the gene matches: 17. The CDR3 has 18 amino acids. The CDR3 nucleotides are TGTGCCAGCAGTGGAGACAGGGAGCTCGCCCGGAAACACTATGGCTACACCTTC. Translating gives CASSGDRELARKHYGYTF.

The V gene is TRBV6-2 or TRBV6-3, the J gene TRBJ2-7, with D perhaps TRBD1 (6 bases). Between the trimmed V and J ends, which lost 6 bases and 6 bases, there was a span of 12 bases. CDR3 length: 12 residues. Germline V gene sequence: CDR1 MNHEY, CDR2 SVGEGT. Here the CDR3 DNA reads TGTGCCAGCAGGCCTACAGGGTTCGAGCAGTACTTC. Translated: CASRPTGFEQYF.

This clonotype has at least ten counts. Compared with germline, one end of the junction differs, possibly owing to a read error. V and J are TRBV20-1 and TRBJ2-4; the D call may be TRBD1 or TRBD2 (5 bases each). Germline V lookup: CDR1 DFQATT, CDR2 SNEGSKA (reference sequence). The CDR3 covers 15 residues. The CDR3 here is CSASRDGLAKNIKYF. CDR3 DNA: TGCAGTGCTTCCCGGGACGGGCTAGCCAAAAACATTAAGTACTTC.

At least ten counts were recorded for this clonotype. The chain combines TRBV20-1 with TRBJ2-2; 7 bases match TRBD1. CDR1 is DFQATT and CDR2 is SNEGSKA in the germline V gene (reference sequence). The CDR3 runs 13 residues. The V and J ends lost 5 bases and 0 bases, in that order; junction bases with no gene match: 0. CDR3 sequence reads: CSAGTANTGELFF. The CDR3 DNA is TGCAGTGCTGGGACAGCGAACACCGGGGAGCTGTTTTTT.

This sequence joins TRBV6-2 or TRBV6-3 and TRBJ1-2; 7 bases line up with TRBD1. V lost 2 bases to trimming and J lost 8 bases; unmatched junction nucleotides: 8. The length of the CDR3 is 14 residues. The germline gives CDR1 MNHEY, CDR2 SVGEGT. The DNA of the CDR3 is TGTGCCAGCAGTTACCGAGGGACAGAAGGGGGCTACACCTTC. Translating gives CASSYRGTEGGYTF.

J is TRBJ2-7 and V is TRBV4-1; 7 positions match TRBD1. J gave up 0 bases and V 2 bases, and 7 bases lay outside the gene matches. The CDR3 extends over 16 amino acids. CDR1 and CDR2 (germline): MGHRA, YSYEKL. This chain's CDR3 is CASSQSLGGSSYEQYF. DNA for the CDR3: TGCGCCAGCAGCCAATCCTTAGGGGGCAGCTCCTACGAGCAGTACTTC.

This clonotype was seen repeatedly, ten times or more. The chain carries TRBV6-2 or TRBV6-3 and TRBJ2-5; a possible D gene is TRBD1 (5 bases). Germline V gene data show CDR1 as MNHEY and CDR2 as SVGEGT. V dropped 5 bases and J dropped 0 bases, with 19 bases sitting between them. The CDR3 extends over 17 amino acids. CDR3 sequence reads: CASSKKTTATYQETQYF. The CDR3, as DNA: TGTGCCAGCAGTAAAAAGACGACAGCCACGTACCAAGAGACCCAGTACTTC.

In regard to this clonotype: A much larger clone sits a single nucleotide away, making a read error possible. The gene calls are TRBV11-3 and TRBJ1-1, with D possibly being TRBD1 (5 bases). Germline V gene data show CDR1 as SGHNT and CDR2 as YENEEA. CDR3 length equals 15 residues. V was pared by 5 bases and J by 1 base, with 14 bases between. The chain's CDR3 is CASSTNRIQNTEAFF. Written as DNA, the CDR3 is TGTGCCAGCAGCACGAACAGGATCCAGAACACTGAAGCTTTCTTT.

This clonotype was recorded a few times. The chain links TRBV20-1 to TRBJ1-2; the match to TRBD1 covers 7 bases. V lost 5 bases and J lost 2; bases outside the gene matches: 14. Germline lookup yields CDR1 DFQATT and CDR2 SNEGSKA (reference sequence). This CDR3 is 16 amino acids long. The CDR3 loop is CSAYRDSYLQNYGYTF. CDR3 DNA: TGCAGTGCTTACCGGGACAGCTACCTTCAGAACTATGGCTACACCTTC.

There are many counts of this clonotype. CDR3 nucleotide sequence: TGCAGTGCTAGAGATGTGATTTTCGGGCCATCAAACACTGAAGCTTTCTTT. The encoded protein is CSARDVIFGPSNTEAFF. The chain links TRBV20-1 to TRBJ1-1; D is ambiguous. CDR3 length: 17 residues. V shed 0 bases and J shed 2 bases, with 19 bases lying between them. The germline gives CDR1 DFQATT, CDR2 SNEGSKA (reference sequence).

This clonotype was recorded at least ten times. The chain carries TRBV11-2 and TRBJ1-2, with D uncertain. The CDR3 extends over 16 amino acids. Germline lookup yields CDR1 SGHAT and CDR2 FQNNGV. V was clipped by 1 base and J by 4 bases, with 16 bases between them. The CDR3 protein is CASSLVPFGDLYGYTF. The DNA of the CDR3 is TGTGCCAGCAGCTTAGTTCCCTTTGGGGATCTCTATGGCTACACCTTC.

This clonotype was picked up many times. The chain combines TRBV6-6 with TRBJ1-1, with D uncertain. V was pared by 8 bases and J by 0 bases, with 25 bases between. This CDR3 comprises 18 residues. The germline V gene encodes CDR1 MNHNY and CDR2 SVGAGI (reference sequence). In DNA form, the CDR3 reads TGTGCCAGCGATAAAGGAAGGGCACGTACCTTCATGAACACTGAAGCTTTCTTT. Encoded protein: CASDKGRARTFMNTEAFF.

J is TRBJ2-6 and V is TRBV10-2, with 10 nucleotides matching TRBD1. V was pared by 0 bases and J by 0 bases, with 5 bases of the junction left unmatched. Germline CDR1 and CDR2: WSHSY and SAAADI. The CDR3 loop spans 19 amino acids. The CDR3 coding sequence is TGCGCCAGCAGTGAGTCGATGGGACAGGGGCGCTCTGGGGCCAACGTCCTGACTTTC. This encodes CASSESMGQGRSGANVLTF.

This clonotype has a handful of counts. V is TRBV5-1 and J is TRBJ2-7, with D possibly TRBD1 on 5 matching bases. V gave up 5 bases and J gave up 2 bases, with 8 bases separating them. CDR3 length: 12 residues. In germline, CDR1 is SGHRS, CDR2 YFSETQ. CDR3 sequence: CASRGVTYEQYF. DNA of the CDR3: TGCGCCAGCAGAGGGGTGACCTACGAGCAGTACTTC.

The table lists this clonotype with many counts. The chain carries TRBV7-3 and TRBJ1-1; tentatively, D is TRBD1 (6 bases). V dropped 4 bases and J dropped 1 base, with 13 bases sitting between them. The V gene's germline CDR1 is SGHTA and CDR2 FQGTGA. The CDR3 spans 15 residues. As DNA, the CDR3 is TGTGCCAGCAGCTACCAGACAGGAGCGAACACTGAAGCTTTCTTT. Its protein product is CASSYQTGANTEAFF.

This clonotype was seen repeatedly, ten times or more. This sequence joins TRBV20-1 and TRBJ2-5, with 15 bases lining up with TRBD2. The trim removed 6 bases at V and 2 bases at J, leaving 7 bases unmatched. Germline V lookup: CDR1 DFQATT, CDR2 SNEGSKA (reference sequence). The CDR3 runs 16 residues. Here the CDR3 DNA reads TGCAGTGCCCTTGGGACTAGCGGGAGGAGGCAAGAGACCCAGTACTTC. This gives the protein CSALGTSGRRQETQYF.

Many counts were recorded for this clonotype. The chain carries TRBV6-1 and TRBJ2-7, with TRBD1 matching 8 bases. With V trimmed by 0 bases and J by 7 bases, 2 bases remained unmatched. The CDR3 covers 13 residues. Germline V gene lookup returns CDR1 MNHNS and CDR2 SASEGT. The CDR3, as DNA: TGTGCCAGCAGTGAAGCGACAGGGGCAGAGCAGTACTTC. It encodes CASSEATGAEQYF.

The CDR3 sequence is CASSRALGQKEDGYTF. The CDR3 DNA reads TGTGCCAGCTCACGGGCTTTAGGACAGAAAGAGGATGGCTACACCTTC. This chain joins TRBV18 and TRBJ1-2, with D tentatively TRBD1 (6 bases). The CDR3 length is 16 residues. Germline V lookup: CDR1 KGHSH, CDR2 LQKENI. V lost 4 bases and J lost 6, with 21 bases in between.

This clonotype came up many times. The genes are TRBV9 and TRBJ2-5; D uncertain. The CDR3 is made up of 14 amino acids. CDR1 is SGDLS, CDR2 YYNGEE, per germline. Trimming shortened V by 1 base and J by 2 bases, and 9 bases separated the two germline ends. CDR3 protein: CASSVRPSQETQYF. DNA for the CDR3: TGTGCCAGCAGCGTAAGGCCCAGTCAAGAGACCCAGTACTTC. The full variable domain, in which reference TRBV9 and TRBJ2-5 provide the parts outside the CDR3, is DSGVTQTPKHLITATGQRVTLRCSPRSGDLSVYWYQQSLDQGLQFLIQYYNGEERAKGNILERFSAQQFPDLHSELNLSSLELGDSALYFCASSVRPSQETQYFGPGTRLLVL.

Ten or more counts support this clonotype. The J gene is TRBJ1-3, the V gene TRBV6-2 or TRBV6-3, with TRBD1 as a possible D gene (6 bases). The germline V and J ends were trimmed by 6 bases and 0 bases, with 21 bases remaining between them. The CDR3 runs to 18 residues. The germline gives CDR1 MNHEY, CDR2 SVGEGT. The CDR3 DNA reads TGTGCCAGCAGGGGGTTCAGGGGCCAAGGAGACTCTGGAAACACCATATATTTT. It codes for CASRGFRGQGDSGNTIYF.

Concerning this clonotype: Since a much larger clone is just one base distant, this may be a read error. The V and J genes are TRBV10-3 and TRBJ1-1; tentative D call: TRBD1 (6 bases). CDR3 length equals 13 residues. Trimming stripped 7 bases from V and 1 base from J, with 10 bases between. In germline, CDR1 is ENHRY, CDR2 SYGVKD. The CDR3 spells CAINPGQNTEAFF. DNA of the CDR3: TGTGCCATCAACCCGGGACAGAACACTGAAGCTTTCTTT.

This clonotype was counted at least ten times. V is TRBV2 and J is TRBJ2-2; 13 positions agree with TRBD2. This CDR3 has 17 residues. From germline, CDR1 is SNHLY and CDR2 FYNNEI. V lost 10 bases to trimming and J lost 5 bases; unmatched junction nucleotides: 13. This CDR3 is CATPLLAGGPWTGELFF. The CDR3 DNA is TGTGCCACACCATTACTAGCGGGGGGGCCTTGGACCGGGGAGCTGTTTTTT. Variable domain in full (rest from reference TRBV2 and TRBJ2-2): EPEVTQTPSHQVTQMGQEVILRCVPISNHLYFYWYRQILGQKVEFLVSFYNNEISEKSEIFDDQFSVERPDGSNFTLKIRSTKLEDSAMYFCATPLLAGGPWTGELFFGEGSRLTVL.